Shown below are 29 T cell receptor beta chains from a single sample sequenced in a study of blood T cell repertoires in COVID-19. Generated by immunoSEQ multiplex PCR, the TCRdb table keeps only in-frame clones and is missing some. This table holds over 200,000 clones, about 89% found once. Sequenced material: peripheral blood. Receptors originate from a man in his 60s who had recovered from COVID-19.

The CDR3 nucleotides read TGTGCCAGTAGTACAATCCGACTAGCGGGAGAAACATACGAGCAGTACTTC. Residues: CASSTIRLAGETYEQYF. The chain carries TRBV19 and TRBJ2-7; 12 bases agree with TRBD2. Per the germline V gene, CDR1 is LNHDA and CDR2 is SQIVND (reference sequence). J lost 4 bases, V lost 4 bases, and 11 bases had no gene match. CDR3 length equals 17 residues. Full variable domain (outside the CDR3, taken from reference TRBV19 and TRBJ2-7): DGGITQSPKYLFRKEGQNVTLSCEQNLNHDAMYWYRQDPGQGLRLIYYSQIVNDFQKGDIAEGYSVSREKKESFPLTVTSAQKNPTAFYLCASSTIRLAGETYEQYFGPGTRLTVT.

This clone was seen just once. This sequence joins TRBV18 and TRBJ2-7; a weak D match, TRBD2 (6 bases). The CDR3 has 14 amino acids. Between the trimmed V and J ends, which lost 0 bases and 5 bases, there was a span of 11 bases. CDR1 is KGHSH, CDR2 LQKENI, per germline. Here the CDR3 reads CASSPPSRGNEQYF. CDR3 DNA sequence: TGTGCCAGCTCACCACCGAGTCGCGGGAACGAGCAGTACTTC.

The V gene is TRBV2, the J gene TRBJ2-7; TRBD2 aligns across 11 bases. This CDR3 is built from 13 residues. The V segment lost 10 bases and the J segment 6 bases; nucleotides outside the gene matches: 8. Germline-derived CDR1 and CDR2 are SNHLY and FYNNEI. CDR3 residues: CAITSGRMGEQYF. Written as DNA, the CDR3 is TGTGCCATAACTAGCGGGAGAATGGGCGAGCAGTACTTC.

The rearrangement uses TRBV10-1 and TRBJ1-2, with 8 bases aligning to TRBD1. Unmatched junction bases numbered 9, after V lost 7 bases and J lost 8 bases. The CDR3 length is 13 residues. The germline V gene has CDR1 WNHNN and CDR2 SYGVQD (reference sequence). The CDR3 region is CASNLQGARGYTF. CDR3 coding DNA: TGCGCCAGCAACTTGCAGGGGGCGCGAGGCTACACCTTC.

The chain combines TRBV5-1 with TRBJ2-1, with D possibly matching TRBD1 (6 bases). The CDR3 runs to 15 residues. Germline loops: CDR1 SGHRS, CDR2 YFSETQ. V was clipped by 3 bases and J by 8 bases, with 18 bases between them. CDR3 DNA sequence: TGCGCCAGCAGCTCCTGGGGACAAATTTACGATGAGCAGTTCTTC. This codes for CASSSWGQIYDEQFF.

This rearrangement joins TRBV5-5 to TRBJ2-3, with D perhaps matching TRBD2 (6 bases). The germline CDR1 and CDR2 sequences are SGHKS and YYEKEE (reference sequence). The CDR3 loop spans 15 amino acids. V lost 0 bases, J lost 5 bases, and 13 bases lay in between. CDR3 DNA sequence: TGTGCCAGCAGCTTGGCGGGAGTGAAGGGAGATACGCAGTATTTT. This encodes CASSLAGVKGDTQYF.

The rearrangement joins TRBV27 to TRBJ1-1; 12 bases align to TRBD1. CDR1 is MNHEY, CDR2 SMNVEV, per germline (reference sequence). The CDR3 covers 15 residues. With 5 bases clipped from V and 5 bases from J, the junction kept 6 bases outside the gene matches. CDR3 nucleotide sequence: TGTGCCAGCAGTCGGGACAGGGGGCTTGGGACTGAAGCTTTCTTT. Translation: CASSRDRGLGTEAFF.

This chain joins TRBV2 and TRBJ2-5, with 9 bases that match TRBD1. The CDR3 is 19 amino acids. With 6 bases clipped from V and 4 bases from J, the junction kept 21 bases outside the gene matches. Germline-derived CDR1 and CDR2 are SNHLY and FYNNEI. CDR3 bases: TGTGCCAGCAGGGTGGTCCCCTTAAATAACAGGGGGCGCGGAGAGACCCAGTACTTC. This codes for CASRVVPLNNRGRGETQYF.

Turning to this clone: The sample has other DNA sequences that encode this CDR3 too. The gene calls are TRBV5-1 and TRBJ2-3; the D gene is possibly TRBD2 (5 bases). Trimming took 0 bases from V and 6 from J, leaving 5 bases between them. The CDR3 consists of 12 residues. Germline CDR1 SGHRS, CDR2 YFSETQ. The CDR3 DNA reads as TGCGCCAGCAGCTTGGGAGGGGATACGCAGTATTTT. Amino acids: CASSLGGDTQYF.

Only a few counts were recorded for this clone. Other DNA sequences in the sample encode the same CDR3. The chain couples TRBV2 to TRBJ1-1, with a possible D match to TRBD1 (6 bases). The CDR3 is 13 residues long. V was cut by 6 bases and J by 0 bases, with 8 bases left in between. The V gene's germline CDR1 is SNHLY and CDR2 FYNNEI. CDR3 DNA: TGTGCCAGCAGCGGACAGCTGAACACTGAAGCTTTCTTT. It is translated as CASSGQLNTEAFF.

The rearrangement links TRBV5-5 to TRBJ2-7; D remains unclear. Trimming stripped 2 bases from V and 6 bases from J, with 15 bases between. Germline values: CDR1 SGHKS, CDR2 YYEKEE (reference sequence). This CDR3 comprises 14 residues. CDR3 nucleotide sequence: TGTGCCAGCAGCTTAAAATTCCCCGTCTCCGAGCAGTACTTC. The encoded protein is CASSLKFPVSEQYF.

V and J are TRBV29-1 and TRBJ1-2; D not resolved. Trimming pared 5 bases from V and 6 bases from J, leaving 13 bases between. This CDR3 is built from 12 residues. CDR1 is SQVTM, CDR2 ANQGSEA, per germline. The CDR3 reads CSVWSARHGYTF. In nucleotides, the CDR3 is TGCAGCGTTTGGAGCGCACGGCATGGCTACACCTTC.

V is TRBV5-5 and J is TRBJ1-4; a weak D match, TRBD1 (5 bases). The germline V gene encodes CDR1 SGHKS and CDR2 YYEKEE (reference sequence). This CDR3 contains 15 residues. V lost 4 bases and J lost 7, with 17 bases in between. CDR3 DNA: TGTGCCAGCAGCAACGGAGGGGCGGTGGGTGAAAAACTGTTTTTT. This translates into CASSNGGAVGEKLFF.

The chain uses TRBV5-4 and TRBJ2-6, with D tentatively TRBD2 (5 bases). This CDR3 comprises 18 residues. Germline V gene lookup returns CDR1 SGHNT and CDR2 YYREEE (reference sequence). The V end was cut by 4 bases, the J end by 0 bases, with 17 bases between. The CDR3 DNA reads as TGTGCCAGCAGCCTCCTGACGTTGAGGGTCTCTGGGGCCAACGTCCTGACTTTC. Translating it yields CASSLLTLRVSGANVLTF.

V gene TRBV2 combines with J gene TRBJ1-1; 9 bases fit TRBD1. Trimming took 11 bases from V and 2 from J; bases not matched to a gene: 6. This CDR3 comprises 13 residues. The germline V gene has CDR1 SNHLY and CDR2 FYNNEI. This chain's CDR3 is CAGNRGPNTEAFF. CDR3 nucleotides: TGTGCCGGTAACAGGGGGCCCAACACTGAAGCTTTCTTT.

This clone has a count of ten or more. This rearrangement joins TRBV15 to TRBJ2-5, with D maybe TRBD2 (6 bases). Germline V lookup: CDR1 LNHNV, CDR2 YYDKDF (reference sequence). The CDR3 extends over 15 amino acids. Deletions cut 0 bases from V and 5 bases from J, with 13 bases between. The CDR3 coding sequence is TGTGCCACCAGCAGAGATCAGGGAAGCGGGGAGACCCAGTACTTC. Its translation: CATSRDQGSGETQYF. The full variable domain, with the rest looked up from reference TRBV15 and TRBJ2-5, is DAMVIQNPRYQVTQFGKPVTLSCSQTLNHNVMYWYQQKSSQAPKLLFHYYDKDFNNEADTPDNFQSRRPNTSFCFLDIRSPGLGDTAMYLCATSRDQGSGETQYFGPGTRLLVL.

J is TRBJ2-5 and V is TRBV9, with TRBD2 identical over 10 bases. The ends lost 0 bases at V and 9 bases at J; junction bases unmatched: 8. This CDR3 contains 15 residues. CDR1 and CDR2 (germline): SGDLS, YYNGEE. The CDR3 spells CASSVAAGGPYSQYF. CDR3 DNA: TGTGCCAGCAGCGTAGCAGCGGGGGGGCCGTACTCCCAGTACTTC.

This clone occurred once. The rearrangement links TRBV5-8 to TRBJ1-1; D is undetermined. The ends were cut back, 1 base at V and 1 base at J, with 5 bases in the middle. CDR1 SGHTS and CDR2 YDEGEE come from the germline V gene. CDR3 size: 13 residues. Here the CDR3 reads CASSLSRNTEAFF. DNA of the CDR3: TGTGCCAGCAGCTTGAGTAGGAACACTGAAGCTTTCTTT.

V and J are TRBV19 and TRBJ2-2; 11 positions match TRBD1. The length of the CDR3 is 15 residues. Trimming took 6 bases from V and 0 from J; bases not matched to a gene: 0. CDR1 is LNHDA and CDR2 is SQIVND in the germline V gene (reference sequence). CDR3 region: CASRGQGANTGELFF. In DNA, the CDR3 is TGTGCCAGTAGGGGACAGGGGGCGAACACCGGGGAGCTGTTTTTT.

The chain couples TRBV7-2 to TRBJ2-7; perhaps TRBD1 as D (6 bases). CDR1 and CDR2 (germline): SGHTA, FQGNSA. CDR3 length: 14 amino acids. V was trimmed by 5 bases and J by 5 bases, leaving 16 bases between them. CDR3 DNA sequence: TGTGCCAGCAGCCCGGACAGATCACTTCACGAGCAGTACTTC. Translated, it gives CASSPDRSLHEQYF.

The V and J genes are TRBV29-1 and TRBJ2-7, with 8 bases matching TRBD1. CDR3 length equals 13 residues. With V trimmed by 5 bases and J by 3 bases, 6 bases remained unmatched. CDR1 is SQVTM and CDR2 is ANQGSEA in the germline V gene. The CDR3 DNA follows: TGCAGCGTTAGGGCAGGGGGCGGCTACGAGCAGTACTTC. Translating gives CSVRAGGGYEQYF.

The chain links TRBV21-1 to TRBJ2-7; the table gives TRBD2 as D, unverified against the DNA. TRBV21-1 is labeled a pseudogene. CDR3 length equals 17 residues. CDR3 amino acids: CASSKFSGRAGSYEQYF. CDR3 DNA: TGTGCCAGCAGCAAATTTAGCGGGAGGGCAGGCTCCTACGAGCAGTACTTC.

The chain recombines TRBV7-9 with TRBJ1-5, with D maybe TRBD1 (5 bases). This CDR3 is 14 amino acids long. The V gene's germline CDR1 is SEHNR and CDR2 FQNEAQ (reference sequence). Deletions cut 4 bases from V and 7 bases from J, with 14 bases between. DNA for the CDR3: TGTGCCAGCAGCTACGACACATGGGGCCAGCCCCAGCATTTT. Its protein product is CASSYDTWGQPQHF.

J is TRBJ2-5 and V is TRBV7-3; 12 nucleotides agree with TRBD2. V was pared by 10 bases and J by 5 bases, with 8 bases of the junction left unmatched. The CDR3 consists of 14 residues. Looked up from germline, CDR1 is SGHTA and CDR2 is FQGTGA. The CDR3 loop reads CATLLAGGSETQYF. The CDR3 DNA follows: TGTGCCACCCTACTAGCGGGAGGCTCGGAGACCCAGTACTTC.

The CDR3: CASTDRGRGIAYEQYF. DNA of the CDR3: TGTGCCAGCACCGACAGGGGGCGGGGTATAGCCTACGAGCAGTACTTC. V and J are TRBV27 and TRBJ2-7; 10 bases align to TRBD1. The germline CDR1 and CDR2 sequences are MNHEY and SMNVEV (reference sequence). Unmatched junction bases numbered 11, after V lost 7 bases and J lost 2 bases. The CDR3 loop spans 16 amino acids.

This chain connects TRBV3-1 (or the pseudogene TRBV3-2) to TRBJ1-4, with 11 bases matching TRBD1. Unmatched junction bases numbered 7, after V lost 5 bases and J lost 8 bases. Germline assignment: CDR1 LGHDT and CDR2 YNNKEL (reference sequence). This CDR3 has 15 residues. The CDR3 spells CASSLRTGGAEKLFF. The DNA of the CDR3 is TGTGCCAGCAGCTTACGGACAGGGGGCGCGGAAAAACTGTTTTTT.

The J gene is TRBJ1-4, the V gene TRBV6-5, with D perhaps TRBD1 (6 bases). Germline V lookup: CDR1 MNHEY, CDR2 SVGAGI. V was pared by 2 bases and J by 8 bases, with 12 bases between. This CDR3 spans 14 amino acids. CDR3 coding DNA: TGTGCCAGCAGTTACGGGGGGGCAGCAGAAAAACTGTTTTTT. This gives the protein CASSYGGAAEKLFF.

This clone has a single count. The rearrangement uses TRBV7-7 and TRBJ2-1, with D possibly matching TRBD1 (6 bases). V shed 5 bases and J shed 2 bases, with 13 bases lying between them. CDR3 length: 15 amino acids. CDR1 and CDR2 from the germline V gene are SSHAT and FNYEAQ (reference sequence). CDR3: CASSPTSGAYNEQFF. The CDR3 DNA sequence: TGTGCCAGCAGCCCAACCTCAGGGGCCTACAATGAGCAGTTCTTC.

The V and J genes are TRBV3-1 (or the pseudogene TRBV3-2) and TRBJ1-5; no clear D. V dropped 1 base and J dropped 4 bases, with 14 bases sitting between them. The germline V gene has CDR1 LGHDT and CDR2 YNNKEL (reference sequence). The CDR3 runs to 16 residues. For the CDR3, the DNA is TGTGCCAGCAGCCAAGGGGCCGGTTTTGGGAATCAGCCCCAGCATTTT. It encodes CASSQGAGFGNQPQHF.